This T cell receptor (beta chain) stems from a study of neurological immune-mediated disorders. There are 15 residues in the CDR3. From germline, CDR1 is SGHRS and CDR2 YFSETQ. After removal of 3 bases from V and 9 bases from J, the junction contained 12 bases not matched to a gene. The study drew its healthy controls from blood bank volunteers in Maryland, USA. This clonotype was seen repeatedly, ten times or more. From the 5' RACE reads, TCRdb called clonotypes with MiXCR, one entry per CDR3 protein. The sample has tens of thousands of distinct CDR3 sequences; about 6.9% are singletons. This TCR was recovered from a woman aged 40-49 years in good health. The V call is TRBV5-1, the J call TRBJ2-1; 7 bases map to TRBD2. The sample consisted of CD4+ T cells from blood. CDR3 in DNA: TGCGCCAGCAGCTCGGAGGCGGGAGCTAGTGTTGAGCAGTTCTTC. It encodes CASSSEAGASVEQFF.